Below are 16 T cell receptor beta chains sequenced from a single sample in a study of graft-versus-host responses after intestinal transplantation (dated by TCRdb to the early 2020s). The library was obtained by the immunoSEQ multiplex PCR assay. This is the immuneACCESS table as TCRdb keeps it, with only in-frame sequences that have V and J called. A part of the clones is gone; compared with another copy, unresolved V genes explain less than half, and the rest is unexplained. Within this sample are about 98,000 clones, with 86% of them counted one time only. Almost 1.5% of the sample lies in the top ten. Source: PBMCs, taken 255 days after intestinal transplant. All receptors derive from a human patient who received an intestinal transplant, so some T cells may come from the graft donor.

The chain employs TRBV28 and TRBJ2-1; D is perhaps TRBD2 (5 bases). CDR1 and CDR2 (germline): MDHEN, SYDVKM. The length of the CDR3 is 19 residues. V lost 4 bases, J lost 5 bases, and 27 bases lay in between. The CDR3 is CASSSWEYGVVRADNEQFF. CDR3 sequence (DNA): TGTGCCAGCAGTTCCTGGGAGTATGGGGTAGTGCGGGCTGACAATGAGCAGTTCTTC.

This clone was counted once. The CDR3 DNA reads as TGTGCCACCAGCAGAGGTATGGATACGCAGTATTTT. It specifies CATSRGMDTQYF. J is TRBJ2-3 and V is TRBV15; D gene uncertain. The germline V gene encodes CDR1 LNHNV and CDR2 YYDKDF (reference sequence). There are 12 residues in the CDR3. The germline V and J ends were trimmed by 1 base and 6 bases, with 5 bases remaining between them.

The gene calls are TRBV25-1 and TRBJ1-4, with D possibly being TRBD1 (5 bases). The germline gives CDR1 MGHDK, CDR2 SYGVNS. Between the trimmed V and J ends, which lost 2 bases and 7 bases, there was a span of 14 bases. The CDR3 is made up of 15 amino acids. CDR3 DNA: TGTGCCAGCAGTGAAAAAGTGAGGGGAGCTGAAAAACTGTTTTTT. It yields the protein CASSEKVRGAEKLFF. Full variable domain (missing parts from reference TRBV25-1 and TRBJ1-4): EADIYQTPRYLVIGTGKKITLECSQTMGHDKMYWYQQDPGMELHLIHYSYGVNSTEKGDLSSESTVSRIRTEHFPLTLESARPSHTSQYLCASSEKVRGAEKLFFGSGTQLSVL.

The chain combines TRBV6-1 with TRBJ2-7; tentatively, D is TRBD2 (6 bases). Trimming shortened V by 5 bases and J by 2 bases, and 10 bases separated the two germline ends. CDR3 length: 13 residues. Germline V lookup: CDR1 MNHNS, CDR2 SASEGT. The CDR3 here is CASSRSGAYEQYF. CDR3 in DNA: TGTGCCAGCAGTAGGTCGGGGGCCTACGAGCAGTACTTC.

This clone was picked up a small number of times. The chain has TRBV7-9 and TRBJ1-1, with 8 bases lining up with TRBD1. Unmatched junction bases numbered 6, after V lost 4 bases and J lost 5 bases. The germline CDR1 and CDR2 sequences are SEHNR and FQNEAQ (reference sequence). This CDR3 region has 14 residues. CDR3 in amino acids: CASSSDRVLTEAFF. CDR3 nucleotide sequence: TGTGCCAGCAGCTCGGACAGGGTTTTAACTGAAGCTTTCTTT. Drawing the rest from reference TRBV7-9 and TRBJ1-1, the complete variable domain is DTGVSQNPRHKITKRGQNVTFRCDPISEHNRLYWYRQTLGQGPEFLTYFQNEAQLEKSRLLSDRFSAERPKGSFSTLEIQRTEQGDSAMYLCASSSDRVLTEAFFGQGTRLTVV.

The chain is built from TRBV7-8 and TRBJ2-5; D gene uncertain. The V gene's germline CDR1 is SGHVS and CDR2 FQNEAQ. The CDR3 has 13 residues. V lost 0 bases, J lost 0 bases, and 2 bases lay in between. CDR3 loop: CASSLAHQETQYF. The CDR3 DNA is TGTGCCAGCAGCTTAGCCCACCAAGAGACCCAGTACTTC.

V usage is TRBV18 and J usage is TRBJ2-3; possibly TRBD1 or TRBD2 for D (6 bases each). V was pared by 3 bases and J by 2 bases, with 12 bases between. The CDR3 is 15 residues long. Looked up from germline, CDR1 is KGHSH and CDR2 is LQKENI. CDR3 sequence reads: CASSPWGANTDTQYF. Here the CDR3 DNA reads TGTGCCAGCTCACCGTGGGGGGCCAACACAGATACGCAGTATTTT.

This chain links TRBV30 with TRBJ1-1, with 7 bases matching TRBD1. The CDR3 sequence is 12 residues long. V gave up 2 bases and J gave up 4 bases; unmatched junction bases: 1. Germline V gene lookup returns CDR1 GTSNPN and CDR2 SVGIG (reference sequence). The CDR3 region is CAWSPGGTEAFF. The DNA of the CDR3 is TGTGCCTGGAGTCCAGGGGGCACTGAAGCTTTCTTT.

The chain combines TRBV28 with TRBJ1-3, with D unresolved. The CDR3 extends over 15 amino acids. Germline CDR1 is MDHEN and CDR2 is SYDVKM. V lost 6 bases to trimming and J lost 0 bases, with 12 bases between them. The CDR3 region is CASRADGTSGNTIYF. CDR3 DNA: TGTGCCAGCAGGGCCGACGGTACCTCTGGAAACACCATATATTTT.

The chain combines TRBV27 with TRBJ2-1, with TRBD2 matching 8 bases. The trim removed 0 bases at V and 3 bases at J, leaving 1 base unmatched. The CDR3 runs to 15 residues. Germline CDR1 and CDR2: MNHEY and SMNVEV (reference sequence). CDR3 amino acids: CASSLSGLVYNEQFF. CDR3 nucleotide sequence: TGTGCCAGCAGTTTATCGGGACTAGTCTACAATGAGCAGTTCTTC.

This clone came up once. The chain joins TRBV21-1 to TRBJ2-7; TRBD1, the D gene given by the table, was not confirmed from the DNA. TRBV21-1 is a pseudogene segment. The CDR3 is made up of 13 amino acids. CDR3 in amino acids: CASSRTGGYEQYF. Here the CDR3 DNA reads TGTGCCAGCAGTCGGACAGGGGGCTACGAGCAGTACTTC.

This chain connects TRBV5-4 to TRBJ2-1; 7 nucleotides line up with TRBD1. The V and J ends lost 4 bases and 5 bases, in that order; junction bases with no gene match: 6. CDR3 length: 14 residues. The germline gives CDR1 SGHNT, CDR2 YYREEE (reference sequence). CDR3 bases: TGTGCCAGCAGCAAAAGGGGGCGAGACAATGAGCAGTTCTTC. This encodes CASSKRGRDNEQFF.

The chain employs TRBV7-9 and TRBJ2-5; 7 bases map to TRBD1. Looked up from germline, CDR1 is SEHNR and CDR2 is FQNEAQ (reference sequence). The J segment lost 2 bases and the V segment lost 5 bases, leaving 14 bases of the junction unmatched. CDR3 length: 17 residues. CDR3 region: CASSLPLRQGGQETQYF. CDR3 bases: TGTGCCAGCAGCCTCCCCTTGAGACAGGGTGGGCAAGAGACCCAGTACTTC.

This clone is a singleton in its sample. The rearrangement uses TRBV5-5 and TRBJ1-1; no clear D. The CDR3 spans 12 residues. V gave up 4 bases and J gave up 3 bases, with 7 bases separating them. Germline V CDR1 and CDR2: SGHKS, YYEKEE (reference sequence). The CDR3 sequence is CASSRADTEAFF. CDR3 coding DNA: TGTGCCAGCAGCAGGGCCGACACTGAAGCTTTCTTT. Variable domain in full (rest from reference TRBV5-5 and TRBJ1-1): DAGVTQSPTHLIKTRGQQVTLRCSPISGHKSVSWYQQVLGQGPQFIFQYYEKEERGRGNFPDRFSARQFPNYSSELNVNALLLGDSALYLCASSRADTEAFFGQGTRLTVV.

The CDR3 region has the DNA TGTGCCAGCTATGTTCCGGGCGACAGGGGCTACGAGCAGTACGTC. Residues: CASYVPGDRGYEQYV. The chain is built from TRBV19 and TRBJ2-7, with 8 bases identical to TRBD1. The J segment lost 3 bases and the V segment lost 9 bases, leaving 13 bases of the junction unmatched. Germline V gene lookup returns CDR1 LNHDA and CDR2 SQIVND (reference sequence). The CDR3 covers 15 residues.

In its sample, this clone was seen once. The chain uses TRBV2 and TRBJ2-7, with 8 bases fitting TRBD2. The CDR3 extends over 16 amino acids. Looked up from germline, CDR1 is SNHLY and CDR2 is FYNNEI. V shed 8 bases, J shed 4 bases, and the junction held 16 bases outside the gene matches. The CDR3 here is CASPRGRRGAVYEQYV. In DNA, the CDR3 is TGTGCCAGCCCCCGCGGACGGCGGGGGGCCGTTTACGAGCAGTACGTC.